This paragraph reports one T cell receptor (beta chain). The sample comes from a study of shared clonotypes between healthy human individuals. Using immunoSEQ multiplex PCR, the repertoire was profiled, and TCRdb retains in-frame clones only, with some absent. Here the sample spans about 460,000 clones, 60% to 80% being singletons. CDR1 and CDR2 from the germline V gene are MNHEY and SMNVEV (reference sequence). Deletions cut 2 bases from V and 4 bases from J, with 8 bases between. This CDR3 spans 13 amino acids. The specimen was PBMCs. The receptor comes from a woman in her thirties or forties in good health. Some clones in this sample may be carry-over from other donors' samples. The chain carries TRBV27 and TRBJ1-1; tentative D call: TRBD1 (5 bases). Written as DNA, the CDR3 is TGTGCCAGCAGTTTAAGGGACGGCACTGAAGCTTTCTTT. This gives the protein CASSLRDGTEAFF.